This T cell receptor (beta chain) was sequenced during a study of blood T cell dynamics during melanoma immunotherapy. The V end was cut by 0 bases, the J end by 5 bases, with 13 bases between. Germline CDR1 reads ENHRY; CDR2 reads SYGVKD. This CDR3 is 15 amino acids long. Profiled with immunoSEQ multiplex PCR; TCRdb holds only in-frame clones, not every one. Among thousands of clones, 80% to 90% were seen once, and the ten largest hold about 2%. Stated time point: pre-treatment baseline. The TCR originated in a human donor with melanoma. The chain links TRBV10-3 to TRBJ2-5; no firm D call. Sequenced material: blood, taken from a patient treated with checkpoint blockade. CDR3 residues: CAISESKDLLETQYF. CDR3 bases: TGTGCCATCAGTGAGTCAAAGGACCTGCTTGAGACCCAGTACTTC.